This TCR beta chain was recorded in a study of blood T cell repertoires in COVID-19. Study as a whole: There were acute and convalescent COVID-19 samples, and they came from the United States, Italy and Spain.

Clones were sequenced by immunoSEQ multiplex PCR, and TCRdb holds only the in-frame ones, with some missing. The sample yields some 150,000 clones, roughly nine tenths seen once. This CDR3 is built from 16 residues. The junction had 12 bases not matched to a gene; V was cut back by 6 bases and J by 4 bases. The germline V gene encodes CDR1 MNHEY and CDR2 SMNVEV (reference sequence). Material: peripheral blood. This clonotype was sampled from a woman in her 40s with acute or convalescent COVID-19. The rearrangement links TRBV27 to TRBJ2-7; the match to TRBD1 covers 10 bases. CDR3 nucleotide sequence: TGTGCCAGCAGAGGACAGGGGGTTATCGGAGGGTACGAGCAGTACTTC. It encodes CASRGQGVIGGYEQYF.